One sample yielded the 31 T cell receptor beta chains listed below, sequenced in a study of blood T cell repertoires in COVID-19. Data came from immunoSEQ multiplex PCR; TCRdb stores just in-frame clones and leaves some out. The sample shows about 220,000 clones, over 75% of them seen only once. The material sequenced was peripheral blood. Every receptor here comes from a woman aged 65 to 85 with COVID-19, enrolled during active disease.

V and J are TRBV6-1 and TRBJ2-3, with 7 bases aligning to TRBD1. The CDR3 covers 16 residues. Trimming took 1 base from V and 4 from J; bases not matched to a gene: 8. Germline V gives CDR1 MNHNS, CDR2 SASEGT. CDR3 residues: CASSEDPGGFADTQYF. CDR3 sequence (DNA): TGTGCCAGCAGTGAAGATCCAGGGGGATTCGCAGATACGCAGTATTTT.

The V and J genes are TRBV6-5 and TRBJ1-2; D might be TRBD1 (5 bases). The germline V gene encodes CDR1 MNHEY and CDR2 SVGAGI. This CDR3 comprises 13 residues. V lost 2 bases and J 4 bases, leaving 8 bases between the germline ends. The CDR3 region has the DNA TGTGCCAGCAGTTACGGGGGGGGCTATGGCTACACCTTC. Its translation: CASSYGGGYGYTF.

The chain is built from TRBV6-5 and TRBJ1-5, with D unclear. The CDR3 consists of 13 residues. Between the trimmed V and J ends, which lost 2 bases and 6 bases, there was a span of 8 bases. Per germline, CDR1 MNHEY and CDR2 SVGAGI. The CDR3 coding sequence is TGTGCCAGCAGTTACAGGTCAGGTCAGCCCCAGCATTTT. Amino acid sequence: CASSYRSGQPQHF.

J is TRBJ1-1 and V is TRBV5-8, with 7 bases fitting TRBD1. V dropped 3 bases and J dropped 0; count of bases not matched to a gene: 8. This CDR3 is built from 16 residues. Germline V gene lookup returns CDR1 SGHTS and CDR2 YDEGEE. CDR3 amino acids: CASSYGQEHMNTEAFF. CDR3 DNA sequence: TGTGCCAGCAGCTACGGACAGGAGCACATGAACACTGAAGCTTTCTTT.

The rearrangement uses TRBV20-1 and TRBJ1-5; possibly TRBD1 for D (5 bases). The V end lost 3 bases, the J end lost 0 bases, and 6 bases lay between the germline ends. Germline lookup yields CDR1 DFQATT and CDR2 SNEGSKA (reference sequence). The CDR3 spans 13 residues. CDR3: CSASRGSNQPQHF. DNA of the CDR3: TGCAGTGCTAGTAGGGGTAGCAATCAGCCCCAGCATTTT.

The V call is TRBV24-1, the J call TRBJ2-1; D call uncertain. CDR1 is KGHDR, CDR2 SFDVKD, per germline. The CDR3 covers 15 residues. V lost 0 bases to trimming and J lost 1 base, with 6 bases between them. The DNA of the CDR3 is TGTGCCACCAGTGATTTGGGAGCGTCCTACAATGAGCAGTTCTTC. Translated, it gives CATSDLGASYNEQFF.

As regards this clone: Relative to the germline gene, one junction end is altered; a read error may explain this. The chain recombines TRBV7-7 with TRBJ2-1, with 11 bases identical to TRBD2. The CDR3 extends over 15 amino acids. Germline CDR1 is SSHAT and CDR2 is FNYEAQ (reference sequence). The CDR3 reads CASSPGGTSGNEQFF. In nucleotides, the CDR3 is TGTGCTAGCAGCCCCGGGGGGACTAGCGGCAATGAGCAGTTCTTC.

The V and J genes are TRBV6-2 or TRBV6-3 and TRBJ2-7; the D is unclear. The CDR3 spans 13 residues. V was clipped by 5 bases and J by 4 bases, with 12 bases between them. In germline, CDR1 is MNHEY, CDR2 SVGEGT. CDR3 DNA: TGTGCCAGCAGTCACGACCTGACATACGAGCAGTACTTC. Its protein product is CASSHDLTYEQYF.

The chain couples TRBV4-3 to TRBJ2-2; D perhaps matches TRBD2 (5 bases). The germline V gene has CDR1 LGHNA and CDR2 YSLEER. The CDR3 is 15 residues long. V was trimmed by 0 bases and J by 1 base, leaving 6 bases between them. The CDR3, as DNA: TGCGCCAGCAGCCAAGATGGAGGGAACACCGGGGAGCTGTTTTTT. Encoded protein: CASSQDGGNTGELFF.

This chain connects TRBV19 to TRBJ1-1; 11 nucleotides align to TRBD1. V shed 5 bases and J 6 bases; nucleotides not matched to a gene: 8. Germline values: CDR1 LNHDA, CDR2 SQIVND (reference sequence). The CDR3 consists of 15 residues. The CDR3 coding sequence is TGTGCCAGTAGTGGCCTATCGGGACAGGGGGCTGAAGCTTTCTTT. Translating gives CASSGLSGQGAEAFF.

The CDR3 DNA is TGTGCCAGCAGTGAAGGTCAAAGGGGTAACTTCCATGAGCAGTTCTTC. It codes for CASSEGQRGNFHEQFF. The rearrangement joins TRBV2 to TRBJ2-1; possible D gene TRBD1, 5 bases. This CDR3 comprises 16 residues. Germline V CDR1 and CDR2: SNHLY, FYNNEI. The ends were cut back, 1 base at V and 8 bases at J, with 18 bases in the middle.

This clone showed up just a few times. This chain connects TRBV19 to TRBJ2-7, with a weak D call TRBD2 (5 bases). V was trimmed by 6 bases and J by 3 bases, leaving 21 bases between them. The CDR3 contains 16 residues. CDR1 and CDR2 (germline): LNHDA, SQIVND (reference sequence). The CDR3 protein is CASSRTGGGRSYEQYF. CDR3 sequence (DNA): TGTGCCAGTAGCCGCACCGGAGGCGGGCGGAGCTACGAGCAGTACTTC.

The chain uses TRBV6-4 and TRBJ2-3, with a tentative D call TRBD1 (5 bases). The length of the CDR3 is 14 residues. Per the germline V gene, CDR1 is MRHNA and CDR2 is SNTAGT. Deletions cut 4 bases from V and 4 bases from J, with 12 bases between. This CDR3 reads CASSVGPDADTQYF. The CDR3 DNA is TGTGCCAGCAGTGTGGGGCCAGACGCAGATACGCAGTATTTT.

The chain carries TRBV7-2 and TRBJ2-3; a possible D gene is TRBD1 (5 bases). This CDR3 is 15 amino acids long. Trimming left V 2 bases short and J 3 bases short, with 12 bases between. Germline loops: CDR1 SGHTA, CDR2 FQGNSA. CDR3 region: CASSLTGPPTDTQYF. CDR3 bases: TGTGCCAGCAGCTTAACAGGCCCACCTACAGATACGCAGTATTTT.

This clone was found once. The V call is TRBV9, the J call TRBJ1-6; 7 nucleotides align to TRBD1. In germline, CDR1 is SGDLS, CDR2 YYNGEE. There are 15 residues in the CDR3. V was clipped by 4 bases and J by 4 bases; unmatched bases: 5. This CDR3 reads CASSFRDRYNSPLHF. CDR3 DNA: TGTGCCAGCAGCTTTCGGGACAGATATAATTCACCCCTCCACTTT.

The rearrangement joins TRBV24-1 to TRBJ2-2; 9 nucleotides line up with TRBD1. The germline CDR1 and CDR2 sequences are KGHDR and SFDVKD. After removal of 7 bases from V and 7 bases from J, the junction contained 6 bases not matched to a gene. The CDR3 totals 14 residues. CDR3 in amino acids: CATSRTGEDGELFF. CDR3 nucleotide sequence: TGTGCCACCAGCAGGACAGGGGAGGACGGGGAGCTGTTTTTT.

This clone was detected only a few times. The rearrangement joins TRBV19 to TRBJ1-1; D perhaps matches TRBD1 (5 bases). This CDR3 has 14 amino acids. CDR1 and CDR2 (germline): LNHDA, SQIVND (reference sequence). V was shortened by 8 bases and J by 1 base, with 14 bases between the two germline ends. The CDR3 protein is CASLPRGRNTEAFF. As DNA, the CDR3 is TGTGCCAGTCTCCCAAGGGGCAGGAACACTGAAGCTTTCTTT.

The chain is built from TRBV12-3 or TRBV12-4 and TRBJ1-5; possibly TRBD1 for D (5 bases). There are 13 residues in the CDR3. Trimming removed 6 bases at V and 3 bases at J, with 9 bases between. CDR3 sequence (DNA): TGTGCCAGCAGACCGGGGGTCAATCAGCCCCAGCATTTT. Translation: CASRPGVNQPQHF.

This clone showed up just a few times. This rearrangement joins TRBV27 to TRBJ1-1; D gene ambiguous. The CDR3 is 16 amino acids. Germline CDR1 is MNHEY and CDR2 is SMNVEV (reference sequence). V dropped 1 base and J dropped 1 base, with 13 bases sitting between them. The CDR3 loop is CASSLFRLGPNTEAFF. CDR3 bases: TGTGCCAGCAGTTTATTTCGTCTGGGCCCGAACACTGAAGCTTTCTTT.

V and J are TRBV19 and TRBJ2-5; TRBD2 might be the D (6 bases). CDR3 length: 14 residues. Trimming removed 1 base at V and 5 bases at J, with 11 bases between. In germline, CDR1 is LNHDA, CDR2 SQIVND (reference sequence). CDR3 loop: CASSIGGGAETQYF. Written as DNA, the CDR3 is TGTGCCAGTAGTATAGGAGGAGGGGCGGAGACCCAGTACTTC.

The V call is TRBV18, the J call TRBJ2-5, with D possibly TRBD1 on 5 matching bases. Germline V gives CDR1 KGHSH, CDR2 LQKENI. V was trimmed by 3 bases and J by 2 bases, leaving 13 bases between them. The CDR3 covers 15 residues. CDR3 sequence (DNA): TGTGCCAGCTCACCCCAGGGCCGGCGGCAAGAGACCCAGTACTTC. The encoded protein is CASSPQGRRQETQYF.

This clone was picked up one time. This chain uses TRBV12-3 or TRBV12-4 with TRBJ1-2; no definite D call. V lost 5 bases and J 8 bases, leaving 12 bases between the germline ends. The CDR3 spans 12 residues. CDR3 coding DNA: TGTGCCAGCAGTCCAGAACCTTGGGGCTACACCTTC. This translates into CASSPEPWGYTF.

This chain uses TRBV6-5 with TRBJ2-2; 7 bases are a match to TRBD1. CDR3 length equals 15 residues. The germline gives CDR1 MNHEY, CDR2 SVGAGI. The trim removed 6 bases at V and 1 base at J, leaving 5 bases unmatched. The CDR3 spells CASSVQGWNTGELFF. CDR3 nucleotide sequence: TGTGCCAGCAGCGTACAGGGGTGGAACACCGGGGAGCTGTTTTTT.

Turning to this clone: In the same sample, other DNA sequences code for this CDR3. The chain links TRBV27 to TRBJ1-2; 9 nucleotides agree with TRBD1. The germline V gene has CDR1 MNHEY and CDR2 SMNVEV (reference sequence). The V gene end was trimmed by 5 bases and the J gene end by 5 bases; junction bases not matched to a gene: 6. CDR3 length: 14 amino acids. CDR3 nucleotide sequence: TGTGCCAGCAGTACCCCCGGACAGGGGTATGGCTACACCTTC. It codes for CASSTPGQGYGYTF.

This sequence joins TRBV25-1 and TRBJ2-7; TRBD2 agrees at 7 bases. This CDR3 is built from 13 residues. Looked up from germline, CDR1 is MGHDK and CDR2 is SYGVNS. J gave up 1 base and V 7 bases, and 4 bases lay outside the gene matches. CDR3 bases: TGTGCCAGCACGGGAGGATTTTCCTACGAGCAGTACTTC. This sequence encodes CASTGGFSYEQYF.

This chain links TRBV5-4 with TRBJ2-1, with 8 bases identical to TRBD1. Germline lookup yields CDR1 SGHNT and CDR2 YYREEE (reference sequence). The CDR3 is 15 residues long. J lost 0 bases, V lost 2 bases, and 1 base had no gene match. CDR3 DNA: TGTGCCAGCAGCTTCGGACAGGGCTCCTACAATGAGCAGTTCTTC. It codes for CASSFGQGSYNEQFF.

The chain recombines TRBV24-1 with TRBJ2-5, with 9 bases aligning to TRBD1. The CDR3 runs 16 residues. From germline, CDR1 is KGHDR and CDR2 SFDVKD. The junction had 5 bases not matched to a gene; V was cut back by 4 bases and J by 0 bases. The CDR3 nucleotides read TGTGCCACCAGTGACTCCGGGACAGGGAACCAAGAGACCCAGTACTTC. Its protein product is CATSDSGTGNQETQYF.

The genes are TRBV6-6 and TRBJ1-2; TRBD1 agrees at 7 bases. This CDR3 region has 13 residues. The germline CDR1 and CDR2 sequences are MNHNY and SVGAGI (reference sequence). The junction had 5 bases not matched to a gene; V was cut back by 2 bases and J by 8 bases. The CDR3 reads CASSYEGAGGYTF. The CDR3, as DNA: TGTGCCAGCAGTTACGAGGGGGCGGGGGGCTACACCTTC.

The rearrangement uses TRBV6-1 and TRBJ1-2; perhaps TRBD1 as D (5 bases). V lost 0 bases and J lost 6, with 11 bases in between. Germline values: CDR1 MNHNS, CDR2 SASEGT. This CDR3 is built from 14 residues. The CDR3 region is CASSEAGRSNGYTF. CDR3 coding DNA: TGTGCCAGCAGTGAAGCGGGGCGGTCGAATGGCTACACCTTC.

The chain has TRBV6-5 and TRBJ1-1; no clear D. CDR1 is MNHEY and CDR2 is SVGAGI in the germline V gene. The CDR3 length is 13 residues. Between the trimmed V and J ends, which lost 6 bases and 4 bases, there was a span of 12 bases. CDR3 in DNA: TGTGCCAGCAGGTCTCTTGGGAGCACTGAAGCTTTCTTT. It encodes CASRSLGSTEAFF.

The J gene is TRBJ1-1, the V gene TRBV5-1; 7 nucleotides line up with TRBD1. The CDR3 runs to 15 residues. Unmatched junction bases numbered 6, after V lost 4 bases and J lost 0 bases. CDR1 SGHRS and CDR2 YFSETQ come from the germline V gene. Written as DNA, the CDR3 is TGCGCCAGCAGCCCGGGACAGCCTTTGAACACTGAAGCTTTCTTT. As protein: CASSPGQPLNTEAFF. The full variable domain, in which reference TRBV5-1 and TRBJ1-1 provide the parts outside the CDR3, is KAGVTQTPRYLIKTRGQQVTLSCSPISGHRSVSWYQQTPGQGLQFLFEYFSETQRNKGNFPGRFSGRQFSNSRSEMNVSTLELGDSALYLCASSPGQPLNTEAFFGQGTRLTVV.